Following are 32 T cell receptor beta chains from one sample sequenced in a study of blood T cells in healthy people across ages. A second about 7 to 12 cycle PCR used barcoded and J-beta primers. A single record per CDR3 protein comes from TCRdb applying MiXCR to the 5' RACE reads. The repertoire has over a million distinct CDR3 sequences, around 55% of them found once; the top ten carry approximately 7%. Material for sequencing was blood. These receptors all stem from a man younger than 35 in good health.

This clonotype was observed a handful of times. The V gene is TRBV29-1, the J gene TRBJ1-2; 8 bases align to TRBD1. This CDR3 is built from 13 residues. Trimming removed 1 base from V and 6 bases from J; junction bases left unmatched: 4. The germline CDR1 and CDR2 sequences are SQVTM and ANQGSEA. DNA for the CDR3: TGCAGCGTTGAAGGACAGGGGACTGATGGCTACACCTTC. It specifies CSVEGQGTDGYTF. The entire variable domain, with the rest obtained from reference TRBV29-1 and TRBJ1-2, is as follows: SAVISQKPSRDICQRGTSLTIQCQVDSQVTMMFWYRQQPGQSLTLIATANQGSEATYESGFVIDKFPISRPNLTFSTLTVSNMSPEDSSIYLCSVEGQGTDGYTFGSGTRLTVV.

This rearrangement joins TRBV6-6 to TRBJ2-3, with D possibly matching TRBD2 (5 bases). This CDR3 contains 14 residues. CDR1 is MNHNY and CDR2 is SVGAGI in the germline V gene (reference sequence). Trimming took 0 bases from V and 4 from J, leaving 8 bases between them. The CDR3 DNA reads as TGTGCCAGCAGTTACTCAGGTAGCGCAGATACGCAGTATTTT. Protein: CASSYSGSADTQYF.

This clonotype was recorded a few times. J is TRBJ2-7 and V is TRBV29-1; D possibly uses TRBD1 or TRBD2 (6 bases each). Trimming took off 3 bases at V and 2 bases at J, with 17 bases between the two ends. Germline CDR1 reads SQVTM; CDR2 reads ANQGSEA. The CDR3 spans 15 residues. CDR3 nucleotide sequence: TGCAGCGTTGAGGGGGCTGGGGTAGCGGCCTACGAGCAGTACTTC. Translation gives CSVEGAGVAAYEQYF.

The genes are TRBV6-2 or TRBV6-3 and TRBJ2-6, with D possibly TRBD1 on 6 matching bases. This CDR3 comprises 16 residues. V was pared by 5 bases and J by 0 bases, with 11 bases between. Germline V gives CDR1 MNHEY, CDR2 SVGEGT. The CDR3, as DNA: TGTGCCAGCAGTCCCACAGGGCACTCTGGGGCCAACGTCCTGACTTTC. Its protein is CASSPTGHSGANVLTF.

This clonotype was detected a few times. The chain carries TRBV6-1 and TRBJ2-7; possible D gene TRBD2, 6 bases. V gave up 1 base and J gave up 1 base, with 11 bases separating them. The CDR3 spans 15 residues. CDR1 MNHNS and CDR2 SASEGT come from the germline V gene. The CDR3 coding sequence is TGTGCCAGCAGTGAAGATGCGGGAACGTCCTACGAGCAGTACTTC. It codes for CASSEDAGTSYEQYF.

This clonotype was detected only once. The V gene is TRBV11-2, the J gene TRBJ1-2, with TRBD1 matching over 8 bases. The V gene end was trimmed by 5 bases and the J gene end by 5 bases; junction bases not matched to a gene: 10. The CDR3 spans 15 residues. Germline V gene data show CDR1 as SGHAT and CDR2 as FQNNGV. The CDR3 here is CASSGTRGLSYGYTF. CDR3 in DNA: TGTGCCAGCAGCGGCACCAGGGGGCTCAGTTATGGCTACACCTTC.

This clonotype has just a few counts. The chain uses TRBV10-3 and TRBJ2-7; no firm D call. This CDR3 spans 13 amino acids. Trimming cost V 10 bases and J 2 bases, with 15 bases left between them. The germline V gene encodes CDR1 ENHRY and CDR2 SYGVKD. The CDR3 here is CASALDGAYEQYF. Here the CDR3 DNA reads TGTGCCAGCGCATTGGACGGAGCCTACGAGCAGTACTTC.

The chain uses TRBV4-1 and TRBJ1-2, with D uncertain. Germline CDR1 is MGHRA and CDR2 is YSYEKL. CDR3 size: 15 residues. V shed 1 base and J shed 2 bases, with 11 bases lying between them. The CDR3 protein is CASSQGHQVNYGYTF. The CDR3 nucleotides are TGCGCCAGCAGCCAAGGCCACCAGGTGAACTATGGCTACACCTTC.

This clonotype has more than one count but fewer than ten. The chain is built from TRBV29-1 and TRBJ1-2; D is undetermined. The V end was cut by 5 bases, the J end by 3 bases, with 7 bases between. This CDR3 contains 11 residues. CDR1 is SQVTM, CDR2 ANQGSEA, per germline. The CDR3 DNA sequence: TGCAGCGTTCGAACAGACTATGGCTACACCTTC. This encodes CSVRTDYGYTF. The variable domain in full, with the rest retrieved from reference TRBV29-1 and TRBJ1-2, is SAVISQKPSRDICQRGTSLTIQCQVDSQVTMMFWYRQQPGQSLTLIATANQGSEATYESGFVIDKFPISRPNLTFSTLTVSNMSPEDSSIYLCSVRTDYGYTFGSGTRLTVV.

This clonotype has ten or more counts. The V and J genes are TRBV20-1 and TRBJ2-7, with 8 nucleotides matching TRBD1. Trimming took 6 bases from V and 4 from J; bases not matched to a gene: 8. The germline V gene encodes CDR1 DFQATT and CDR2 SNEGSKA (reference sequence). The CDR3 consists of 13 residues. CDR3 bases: TGCAGTGCGCGATCGGACAGGGCGTACGAGCAGTACTTC. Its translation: CSARSDRAYEQYF.

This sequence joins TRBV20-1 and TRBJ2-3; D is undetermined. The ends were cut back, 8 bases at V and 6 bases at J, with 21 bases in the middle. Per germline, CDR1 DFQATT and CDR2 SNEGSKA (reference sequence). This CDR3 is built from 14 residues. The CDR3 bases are TGCAGTCCTACCCAATATTCGACTCGGGATACGCAGTATTTT. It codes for CSPTQYSTRDTQYF.

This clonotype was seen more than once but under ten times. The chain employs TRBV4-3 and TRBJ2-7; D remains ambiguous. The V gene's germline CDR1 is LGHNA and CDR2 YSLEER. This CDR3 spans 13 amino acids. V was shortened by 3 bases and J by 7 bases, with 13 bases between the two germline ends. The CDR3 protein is CASSHDTYNEQYF. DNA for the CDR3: TGCGCCAGCAGCCATGACACTTACAATGAGCAGTACTTC.

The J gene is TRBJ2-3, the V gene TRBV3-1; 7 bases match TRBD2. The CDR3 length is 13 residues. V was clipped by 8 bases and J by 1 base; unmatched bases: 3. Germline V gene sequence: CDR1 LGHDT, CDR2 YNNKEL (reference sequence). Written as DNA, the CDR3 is TGTGCCAGCGCGGGAGAAGGCACAGATACGCAGTATTTT. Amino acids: CASAGEGTDTQYF.

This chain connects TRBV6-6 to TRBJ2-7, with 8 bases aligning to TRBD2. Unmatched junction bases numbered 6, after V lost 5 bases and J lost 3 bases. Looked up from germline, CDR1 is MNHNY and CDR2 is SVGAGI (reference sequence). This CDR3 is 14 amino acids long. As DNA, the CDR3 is TGTGCCAGCAGTACAGCGCGGGGGGTCTACGAGCAGTACTTC. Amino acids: CASSTARGVYEQYF.

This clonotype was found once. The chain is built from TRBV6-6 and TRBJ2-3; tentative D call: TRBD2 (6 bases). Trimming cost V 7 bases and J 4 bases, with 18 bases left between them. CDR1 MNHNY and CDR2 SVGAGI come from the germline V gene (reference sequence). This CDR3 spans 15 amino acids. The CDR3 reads CASIQGLSHPDTQYF. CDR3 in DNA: TGTGCCAGCATCCAGGGACTTAGCCATCCAGATACGCAGTATTTT.

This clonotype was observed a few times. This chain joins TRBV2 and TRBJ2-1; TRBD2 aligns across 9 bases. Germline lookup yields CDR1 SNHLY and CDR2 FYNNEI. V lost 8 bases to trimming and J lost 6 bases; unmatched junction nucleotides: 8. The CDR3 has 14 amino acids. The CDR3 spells CASSPGLAFNEQFF. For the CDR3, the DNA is TGTGCCAGCTCACCGGGACTAGCCTTCAATGAGCAGTTCTTC.

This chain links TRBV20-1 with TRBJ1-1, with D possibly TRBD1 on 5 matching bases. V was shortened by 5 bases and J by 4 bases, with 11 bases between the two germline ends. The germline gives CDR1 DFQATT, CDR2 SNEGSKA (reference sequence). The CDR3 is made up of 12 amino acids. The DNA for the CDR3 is TGCAGTGCTGCGCAGGGTTTCACTGAAGCTTTCTTT. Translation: CSAAQGFTEAFF.

The CDR3 loop is CASSTTGAGNQPQHF. The CDR3 DNA is TGTGCCAGCAGCACGACAGGGGCGGGCAATCAGCCCCAGCATTTT. V gene TRBV6-5 combines with J gene TRBJ1-5, with 8 bases aligning to TRBD1. Germline values: CDR1 MNHEY, CDR2 SVGAGI. There are 15 residues in the CDR3. Unmatched junction bases numbered 6, after V lost 6 bases and J lost 2 bases.

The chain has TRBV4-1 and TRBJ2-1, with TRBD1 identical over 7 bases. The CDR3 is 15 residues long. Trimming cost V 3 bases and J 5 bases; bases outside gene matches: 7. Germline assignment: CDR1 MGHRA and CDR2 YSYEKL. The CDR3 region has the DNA TGCGCCAGCAGCCAGGTAGGGACAGCAGACAATGAGCAGTTCTTC. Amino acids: CASSQVGTADNEQFF.

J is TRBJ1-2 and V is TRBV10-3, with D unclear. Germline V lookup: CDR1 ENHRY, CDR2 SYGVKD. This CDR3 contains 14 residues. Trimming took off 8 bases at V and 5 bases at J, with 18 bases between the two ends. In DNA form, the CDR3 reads TGTGCCATCGCAGACGGGTTAGGAGGTTATGGCTACACCTTC. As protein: CAIADGLGGYGYTF.

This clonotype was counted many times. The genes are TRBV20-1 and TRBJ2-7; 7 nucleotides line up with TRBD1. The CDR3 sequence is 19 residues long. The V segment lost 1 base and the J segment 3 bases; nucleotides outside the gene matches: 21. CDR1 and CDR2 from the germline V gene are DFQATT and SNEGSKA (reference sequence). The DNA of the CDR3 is TGCAGTGCTAGAGGTGGGCAGGGGGACCGAGGGGACGGGTTCTACGAGCAGTACTTC. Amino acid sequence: CSARGGQGDRGDGFYEQYF.

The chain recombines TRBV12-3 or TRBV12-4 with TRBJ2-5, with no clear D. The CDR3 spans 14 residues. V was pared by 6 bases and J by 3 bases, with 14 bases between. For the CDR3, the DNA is TGTGCCAGCAGCTACCAGGTGGCGGAAGAGACCCAGTACTTC. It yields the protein CASSYQVAEETQYF.

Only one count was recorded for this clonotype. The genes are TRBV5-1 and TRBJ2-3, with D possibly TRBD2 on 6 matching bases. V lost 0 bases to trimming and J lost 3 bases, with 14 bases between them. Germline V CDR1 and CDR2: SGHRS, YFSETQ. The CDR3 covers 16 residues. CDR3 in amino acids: CASSLANGGITDTQYF. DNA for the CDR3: TGCGCCAGCAGCTTGGCCAATGGGGGGATTACAGATACGCAGTATTTT.

CDR3 region: CASRMEREEQYF. CDR3 in DNA: TGCGCCAGCAGGATGGAGCGGGAGGAGCAGTACTTC. The chain combines TRBV5-1 with TRBJ2-4; 9 nucleotides agree with TRBD2. The CDR3 totals 12 residues. The germline V gene encodes CDR1 SGHRS and CDR2 YFSETQ. V trimming: 5 bases; J trimming: 13 bases; junction bases outside the gene matches: 7.

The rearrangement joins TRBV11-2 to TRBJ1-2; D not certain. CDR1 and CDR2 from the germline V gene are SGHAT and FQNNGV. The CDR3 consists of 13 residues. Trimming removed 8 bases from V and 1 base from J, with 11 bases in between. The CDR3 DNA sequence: TGTGCCAGCGACGACGGTATTAACTATGGCTACACCTTC. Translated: CASDDGINYGYTF.

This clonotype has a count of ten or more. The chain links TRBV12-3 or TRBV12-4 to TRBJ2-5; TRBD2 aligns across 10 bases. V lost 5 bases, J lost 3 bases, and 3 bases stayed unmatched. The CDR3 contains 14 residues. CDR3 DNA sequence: TGTGCCAGCAGTCCCCTAGCGGGAGAAGAGACCCAGTACTTC. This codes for CASSPLAGEETQYF.

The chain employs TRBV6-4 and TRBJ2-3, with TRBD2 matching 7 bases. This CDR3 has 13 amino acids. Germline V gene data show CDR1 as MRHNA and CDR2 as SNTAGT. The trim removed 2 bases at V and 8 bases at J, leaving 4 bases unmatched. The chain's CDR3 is CASSDRASGTQYF. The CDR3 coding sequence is TGTGCCAGCAGTGACCGCGCTAGCGGTACGCAGTATTTT.

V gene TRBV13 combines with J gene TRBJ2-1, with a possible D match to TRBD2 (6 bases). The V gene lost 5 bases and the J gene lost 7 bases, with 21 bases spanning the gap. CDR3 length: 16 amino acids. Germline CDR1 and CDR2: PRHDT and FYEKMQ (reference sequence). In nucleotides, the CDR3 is TGTGCCAGCAGCCCCTGGGGAGGCAGGACGGGGAATGAGCAGTTCTTC. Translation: CASSPWGGRTGNEQFF.

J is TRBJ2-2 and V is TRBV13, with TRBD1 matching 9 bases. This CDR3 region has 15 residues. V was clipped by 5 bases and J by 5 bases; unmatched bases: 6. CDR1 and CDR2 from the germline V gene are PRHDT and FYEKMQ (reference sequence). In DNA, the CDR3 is TGTGCCAGCAGCGAGGACAGGGGAGTTACCGGGGAGCTGTTTTTT. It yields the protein CASSEDRGVTGELFF.

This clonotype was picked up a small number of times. CDR3 DNA sequence: TGTGCCAGCAGTCCCCTATTGAATGAGCAGTTCTTC. This sequence encodes CASSPLLNEQFF. The chain joins TRBV12-3 or TRBV12-4 to TRBJ2-1; D is unresolved. V was trimmed by 5 bases and J by 7 bases, leaving 9 bases between them. The CDR3 runs 12 residues.

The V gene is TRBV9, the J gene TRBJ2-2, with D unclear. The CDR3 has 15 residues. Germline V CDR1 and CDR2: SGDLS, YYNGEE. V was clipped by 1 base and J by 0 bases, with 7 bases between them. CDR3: CASSVWETNTGELFF. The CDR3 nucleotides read TGTGCCAGCAGCGTATGGGAAACGAACACCGGGGAGCTGTTTTTT.

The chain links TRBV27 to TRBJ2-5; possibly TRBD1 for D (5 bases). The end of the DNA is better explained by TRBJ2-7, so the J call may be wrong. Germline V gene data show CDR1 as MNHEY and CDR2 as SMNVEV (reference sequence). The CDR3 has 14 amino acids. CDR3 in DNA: TGTGCCAGCAGTTTATCCAGGGAAGGCTACGAGCAGTACTTC. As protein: CASSLSREGYEQYF.